These T cell receptor beta chains were read from a single sample in a study of T cell changes during pregnancy in multiple sclerosis. The repertoire was sequenced with immunoSEQ multiplex PCR; TCRdb's copy has only in-frame clones and lacks some. The table shows roughly 48,000 clones, with 88% occurring only once. The sequencing here drew on CD4+ T cells from peripheral blood mononuclear cells, taken in the second trimester of pregnancy. The receptors here all came from a female donor with multiple sclerosis, enrolled in a pregnancy study. The CDR3 runs from the conserved cysteine through the conserved F or W. The order of the fields is clone size, CDR3 length, V gene, D gene, J gene, CDR3 protein, CDR3 DNA. D genes are given only for firm matches. The listing skips clone size in some rows; elsewhere it reads once, few, many or a size class.

size: .; length: 14; V: TRBV14; D: .; J: TRBJ2-1; CDR3: CASSVGLAAYEQFF; DNA: TGTGCCAGCAGCGTAGGGCTAGCTGCATATGAGCAGTTCTTC
size: .; length: 13; V: TRBV7-9; D: .; J: TRBJ1-1; CDR3: CASSLVMNTEAFF; DNA: TGTGCCAGCAGCTTAGTAATGAACACTGAAGCTTTCTTT
size: .; length: 15; V: TRBV6-1; D: TRBD2; J: TRBJ2-5; CDR3: CASSELAGGQETQYF; DNA: TGTGCCAGCAGTGAACTAGCGGGAGGGCAAGAGACCCAGTACTTC
size: .; length: 17; V: TRBV19; D: TRBD2; J: TRBJ2-6; CDR3: CASIGAGYRSGANVLTF; DNA: TGTGCCAGTATCGGAGCGGGGTATCGTTCCGGGGCCAACGTCCTGACTTTC
size: medium-sized; length: 12; V: TRBV30; D: .; J: TRBJ1-4; CDR3: CAWSVLREKLFF; DNA: TGTGCCTGGAGTGTACTCCGTGAAAAACTGTTTTTT
size: .; length: 15; V: TRBV30; D: .; J: TRBJ2-3; CDR3: CAWGFSGGAGDTQYF; DNA: TGTGCCTGGGGATTCAGTGGGGGGGCAGGGGATACGCAGTATTTT
size: .; length: 19; V: TRBV9; D: TRBD2; J: TRBJ2-1; CDR3: CASSVVGAGKGRSYNEQFF; DNA: TGTGCCAGCAGCGTAGTAGGAGCGGGGAAAGGGAGGTCCTACAATGAGCAGTTCTTC
size: .; length: 14; V: TRBV15; D: TRBD1; J: TRBJ1-3; CDR3: CATSRGQSGNTIYF; DNA: TGTGCCACCAGCAGGGGACAGTCTGGAAACACCATATATTTT
size: .; length: 14; V: TRBV18; D: TRBD1; J: TRBJ2-5; CDR3: CASSPTGEQETQYF; DNA: TGTGCCAGCTCACCGACAGGGGAACAAGAGACCCAGTACTTC
size: .; length: 14; V: TRBV6-7; D: TRBD1; J: TRBJ1-2; CDR3: CASSYRQGMDGYTF; DNA: TGTGCCAGCAGTTACAGACAGGGGATGGATGGCTACACCTTC
size: .; length: 15; V: TRBV4-3; D: TRBD2; J: TRBJ2-7; CDR3: CASKSLAGRGYEQYF; DNA: TGCGCCAGCAAGTCCCTAGCGGGAAGGGGCTACGAGCAGTACTTC
size: .; length: 14; V: TRBV28; D: TRBD1; J: TRBJ2-1; CDR3: CASSQNRGINEQFF; DNA: TGTGCCAGCAGCCAGAACAGGGGGATCAATGAGCAGTTCTTC
size: few; length: 15; V: TRBV10-1; D: .; J: TRBJ1-3; CDR3: CASSGGSSSGNTIYF; DNA: TGCGCCAGCAGTGGAGGGTCGAGCTCTGGAAACACCATATATTTT
size: once; length: 12; V: TRBV30; D: .; J: TRBJ1-2; CDR3: CAWSEEATGYTF; DNA: TGTGCCTGGAGTGAGGAGGCCACTGGCTACACCTTC
size: .; length: 16; V: TRBV14; D: TRBD1; J: TRBJ2-2; CDR3: CASSLKKGARTGELFF; DNA: TGTGCCAGCAGCCTTAAGAAGGGGGCAAGAACCGGGGAGCTGTTTTTT
size: .; length: 16; V: TRBV18; D: .; J: TRBJ2-5; CDR3: CASSPQFSGGQETQYF; DNA: TGTGCCAGCTCACCACAATTCTCAGGGGGGCAGGAGACCCAGTACTTC
size: once; length: 15; V: TRBV9; D: TRBD2; J: TRBJ2-7; CDR3: CASSVGLAETYEQYF; DNA: TGTGCCAGCAGCGTAGGACTAGCGGAGACCTACGAGCAGTACTTC
size: once; length: 14; V: TRBV2; D: TRBD1; J: TRBJ2-2; CDR3: CASRQGSNTGELFF; DNA: TGTGCCAGCCGACAGGGGTCCAACACCGGGGAGCTGTTTTTT
size: .; length: 14; V: TRBV5-1; D: TRBD1; J: TRBJ1-2; CDR3: CASSLKTGPYGYTF; DNA: TGCGCCAGCAGCCTAAAGACAGGGCCGTATGGCTACACCTTC
size: .; length: 16; V: TRBV7-8; D: TRBD1; J: TRBJ1-2; CDR3: CASSFGKQTGNYGYTF; DNA: TGTGCCAGCAGCTTCGGAAAACAGACAGGGAACTATGGCTACACCTTC
size: .; length: 13; V: TRBV19; D: .; J: TRBJ1-2; CDR3: CASSKRGLVRQTF; DNA: TGTGCCAGTAGTAAAAGGGGCCTCGTTCGTCAAACCTTC
size: .; length: 15; V: TRBV13; D: .; J: TRBJ2-2; CDR3: CASSLLQGDTGELFF; DNA: TGTGCCAGCAGCTTACTACAGGGCGACACCGGGGAGCTGTTTTTT
size: .; length: 15; V: TRBV28; D: TRBD1; J: TRBJ2-7; CDR3: CASSLGQAGVYEQYF; DNA: TGTGCCAGCAGCTTGGGACAGGCCGGGGTATACGAGCAGTACTTC
size: .; length: 18; V: TRBV4-1; D: .; J: TRBJ1-3; CDR3: CASSQDSLYAGGGNTIYF; DNA: TGCGCCAGCAGCCAAGATTCCCTTTATGCTGGCGGGGGAAACACCATATATTTT
size: .; length: 16; V: TRBV5-1; D: TRBD1; J: TRBJ2-3; CDR3: CASSAPGTGWTDTQYF; DNA: TGCGCCAGCAGCGCACCCGGGACAGGGTGGACAGATACGCAGTATTTT
size: .; length: 15; V: TRBV5-1; D: TRBD1; J: TRBJ2-2; CDR3: CASSGGTGGTGELFF; DNA: TGCGCCAGCAGCGGGGGGACAGGAGGGACCGGGGAGCTGTTTTTT
size: .; length: 15; V: TRBV2; D: .; J: TRBJ2-3; CDR3: CASSEAQGLTDTQYF; DNA: TGTGCCAGCAGTGAAGCGCAGGGCCTCACAGATACGCAGTATTTT
size: .; length: 14; V: TRBV30; D: TRBD1; J: TRBJ1-6; CDR3: CACAMDRGPSGLHF; DNA: TGTGCCTGTGCAATGGACAGGGGGCCCTCGGGCCTCCACTTT
size: .; length: 15; V: TRBV18; D: TRBD1; J: TRBJ2-7; CDR3: CASSPPGTGYYEQYF; DNA: TGTGCCAGCTCACCACCAGGGACAGGATACTACGAGCAGTACTTC
size: once; length: 10; V: TRBV11-2; D: .; J: TRBJ1-1; CDR3: CASSQRTAFF; DNA: TGTGCCAGCAGCCAGCGGACAGCTTTCTTT
size: .; length: 13; V: TRBV6-5; D: .; J: TRBJ1-6; CDR3: CASTGSLNSPLHF; DNA: TGTGCCAGCACGGGAAGTCTGAATTCACCCCTCCACTTT
size: .; length: 15; V: TRBV25-1; D: TRBD2; J: TRBJ2-2; CDR3: CASSEGLAGTGELFF; DNA: TGTGCCAGCAGTGAGGGACTAGCGGGTACCGGGGAGCTGTTTTTT
size: .; length: 14; V: TRBV18; D: .; J: TRBJ1-1; CDR3: CASSPPTGNTEAFF; DNA: TGTGCCAGCTCACCACCCACAGGGAACACTGAAGCTTTCTTT
size: few; length: 16; V: TRBV7-8; D: .; J: TRBJ1-6; CDR3: CASSLATAGVRSPLHF; DNA: TGTGCCAGCAGCTTAGCGACGGCAGGGGTACGTTCACCCCTCCACTTT
size: .; length: 13; V: TRBV9; D: .; J: TRBJ2-7; CDR3: CASSVGDNYEQYF; DNA: TGTGCCAGCAGCGTGGGGGACAACTACGAGCAGTACTTC
size: .; length: 16; V: TRBV5-1; D: TRBD1; J: TRBJ1-4; CDR3: CASSLRDRANNEKLFF; DNA: TGCGCCAGCAGCTTACGGGACAGGGCGAATAATGAAAAACTGTTTTTT
size: .; length: 15; V: TRBV18; D: TRBD1; J: TRBJ1-1; CDR3: CASSGTGGLETEAFF; DNA: TGTGCCAGCTCGGGGACAGGGGGCCTCGAGACTGAAGCTTTCTTT
size: .; length: 15; V: TRBV11-3; D: .; J: TRBJ2-2; CDR3: CASTPDSTNTGELFF; DNA: TGTGCCAGCACACCCGACAGCACCAACACCGGGGAGCTGTTTTTT
size: .; length: 15; V: TRBV6-1; D: .; J: TRBJ1-3; CDR3: CASSEAAGYGNTIYF; DNA: TGTGCCAGCAGTGAAGCGGCAGGCTATGGAAACACCATATATTTT
size: once; length: 18; V: TRBV5-1; D: TRBD1; J: TRBJ2-2; CDR3: CASSMKPMDRGLTGELFF; DNA: TGCGCCAGCAGCATGAAGCCCATGGACAGGGGGCTAACCGGGGAGCTGTTTTTT
size: .; length: 14; V: TRBV4-2; D: .; J: TRBJ1-5; CDR3: CASSQDQGGQPQHF; DNA: TGTGCCAGCAGCCAAGATCAGGGCGGACAGCCCCAGCATTTT
size: .; length: 16; V: TRBV5-1; D: .; J: TRBJ2-7; CDR3: CASSLGAGNPTYEQYF; DNA: TGCGCCAGCAGCTTGGGGGCCGGGAACCCCACCTACGAGCAGTACTTC
size: .; length: 12; V: TRBV4-1; D: .; J: TRBJ1-2; CDR3: CASSQGETGYTF; DNA: TGCGCCAGCAGCCAAGGGGAGACTGGCTACACCTTC
size: .; length: 14; V: TRBV18; D: .; J: TRBJ1-2; CDR3: CASSPPSGFYGYTF; DNA: TGTGCCAGCTCACCACCGTCGGGATTTTACGGCTACACCTTC
size: .; length: 14; V: TRBV10-3; D: .; J: TRBJ1-5; CDR3: CAISERQAITAQHF; DNA: TGTGCCATCAGTGAACGACAGGCAATCACTGCCCAGCATTTT
size: few; length: 10; V: TRBV20-1; D: .; J: TRBJ1-1; CDR3: CSATSELAFF; DNA: TGCAGTGCTACCAGCGAGTTAGCTTTCTTT
size: .; length: 14; V: TRBV7-6; D: TRBD2; J: TRBJ2-7; CDR3: CASSSSGGRYEQYF; DNA: TGTGCCAGCAGCTCTAGCGGGGGGCGCTACGAGCAGTACTTC
size: .; length: 15; V: TRBV18; D: TRBD1; J: TRBJ1-2; CDR3: CASSPLGQGNYGYTF; DNA: TGTGCCAGCTCACCATTGGGACAGGGGAACTATGGCTACACCTTC
size: .; length: 14; V: TRBV28; D: TRBD1; J: TRBJ1-1; CDR3: CASSSGQGDTEAFF; DNA: TGTGCCAGCAGTTCAGGACAGGGGGACACTGAAGCTTTCTTT
size: .; length: 15; V: TRBV7-3; D: TRBD2; J: TRBJ2-1; CDR3: CASSLAGRPLNEQFF; DNA: TGTGCCAGCAGCTTGGCCGGGAGGCCCCTCAATGAGCAGTTCTTC
size: .; length: 15; V: TRBV5-1; D: .; J: TRBJ1-2; CDR3: CASSLGSGGISGYTF; DNA: TGCGCCAGCAGCTTGGGATCGGGGGGGATTAGTGGCTACACCTTC
size: .; length: 18; V: TRBV5-1; D: TRBD2; J: TRBJ2-1; CDR3: CASSLAGGLAEPYNEQFF; DNA: TGCGCCAGCAGCTTGGCCGGGGGACTAGCGGAGCCCTACAATGAGCAGTTCTTC
size: .; length: 15; V: TRBV5-1; D: .; J: TRBJ1-4; CDR3: CASSPGTPSNEKLFF; DNA: TGCGCCAGCAGCCCCGGGACACCCTCTAATGAAAAACTGTTTTTT
size: .; length: 12; V: TRBV5-4; D: .; J: TRBJ2-3; CDR3: CASSSGQVTQYF; DNA: TGTGCCAGCAGCTCTGGCCAAGTTACGCAGTATTTT